This is a list of T cell receptor beta chains from one sample in a study of resident and recirculating memory T cells in vitiligo. Generated by immunoSEQ multiplex PCR, the TCRdb table keeps only in-frame clones and is missing some. This sample has approximately 69,000 clones, with about nine tenths found just once. Sequences were obtained from blood. All receptors derive from a male donor with vitiligo. CDR3s include the opening cysteine and the closing phenylalanine or tryptophan. Fields, in order: J gene, D gene, clone size, V gene, CDR3 length, CDR3 protein, CDR3 DNA. A D gene is named only where the DNA matches it firmly. A row's size may be missing; if present it is once, few, many or a size class.

TRBJ2-7 | TRBD1 | . | TRBV28 | 14 | CASSLTGTGREQYF | TGTGCCAGCAGTTTAACCGGGACAGGCCGTGAGCAGTACTTC
TRBJ2-2 | . | . | TRBV7-2 | 15 | CASSLVGRGPGELFF | TGTGCCAGCAGCTTAGTTGGCAGGGGCCCCGGGGAGCTGTTTTTT
TRBJ1-2 | TRBD1 | . | TRBV18 | 13 | CASSPTGEDGYTF | TGTGCCAGCTCACCTACAGGGGAAGATGGCTACACCTTC
TRBJ2-3 | TRBD1 | . | TRBV7-9 | 15 | CASSITGASTDTQYF | TGTGCCAGCAGCATTACAGGGGCTAGCACAGATACGCAGTATTTT
TRBJ1-1 | . | once | TRBV6-6 | 14 | CASSYGTPNTEAFF | TGTGCCAGCAGTTACGGGACTCCGAACACTGAAGCTTTCTTT
TRBJ2-3 | . | . | TRBV5-1 | 15 | CASSLGQISTDTQYF | TGCGCCAGCAGCTTGGGCCAGATCAGCACAGATACGCAGTATTTT
TRBJ2-4 | . | . | TRBV4-3 | 17 | CASSQDPGHPERNIQYF | TGCGCCAGCAGCCAAGATCCGGGACACCCCGAGAGAAACATTCAGTACTTC
TRBJ1-5 | TRBD1 | . | TRBV19 | 15 | CASSVRQGVGQPQHF | TGTGCCAGTAGTGTACGACAGGGGGTTGGGCAGCCCCAGCATTTT
TRBJ1-1 | . | . | TRBV6-5 | 14 | CAAKTTGLNTEAFF | TGTGCCGCGAAGACGACAGGCCTGAACACTGAAGCTTTCTTT
TRBJ1-1 | . | . | TRBV15 | 12 | CATRTRGTEAFF | TGTGCCACCAGAACGAGGGGGACTGAAGCTTTCTTT
TRBJ2-7 | . | . | TRBV13 | 13 | CASSLGSGSEQYF | TGTGCCAGCAGCTTAGGCTCGGGTAGCGAGCAGTACTTC
TRBJ2-7 | TRBD2 | . | TRBV28 | 15 | CASSFGGEGSYEQYF | TGTGCCAGCAGTTTCGGAGGGGAGGGCTCCTACGAGCAGTACTTC
TRBJ1-2 | . | . | TRBV5-4 | 15 | CASSLDETANYGYTF | TGTGCCAGCAGCTTGGATGAGACAGCAAACTATGGCTACACCTTC
TRBJ1-2 | TRBD1 | . | TRBV29-1 | 13 | CSGGTGGNYGYTF | TGCAGCGGTGGGACAGGGGGTAACTATGGCTACACCTTC
TRBJ1-1 | . | medium-sized | TRBV11-3 | 14 | CASSLGTINTEAFF | TGTGCCAGCAGCTTAGGGACAATTAACACTGAAGCTTTCTTT
TRBJ1-1 | . | . | TRBV30 | 12 | CAWSVHRTEAFF | TGTGCCTGGAGTGTACACAGGACTGAAGCTTTCTTT
TRBJ2-2 | TRBD1 | few | TRBV9 | 15 | CASSVTGANTGELFF | TGTGCCAGCAGCGTAACAGGGGCGAACACCGGGGAGCTGTTTTTT
TRBJ2-5 | . | . | TRBV6-5 | 12 | CASSYSGGAQYF | TGTGCCAGCAGTTACTCGGGGGGAGCCCAGTACTTC
TRBJ2-4 | . | . | TRBV19 | 12 | CATPDFKNIQYF | TGTGCCACCCCAGATTTCAAAAACATTCAGTACTTC
TRBJ2-6 | . | . | TRBV10-3 | 16 | CASTTGDLSGANVLTF | TGTGCCAGCACAACAGGAGACCTCTCTGGGGCCAACGTCCTGACTTTC
TRBJ2-3 | TRBD2 | . | TRBV29-1 | 15 | CSVEVGGEGSDTQYF | TGCAGCGTTGAAGTGGGGGGGGAGGGCTCAGATACGCAGTATTTT
TRBJ2-5 | TRBD1 | . | TRBV5-6 | 16 | CASSLKEGTGVETQYF | TGTGCCAGCAGCTTGAAGGAGGGGACAGGGGTGGAGACCCAGTACTTC
TRBJ2-5 | . | . | TRBV10-3 | 11 | CAIMEGETQYF | TGTGCCATCATGGAGGGAGAGACCCAGTACTTC
TRBJ1-4 | . | . | TRBV28 | 15 | CASRVGSPGGEKLFF | TGTGCCAGCCGTGTAGGGTCCCCCGGGGGTGAAAAACTGTTTTTT
TRBJ1-1 | . | . | TRBV5-1 | 15 | CASSLAGTMNTEAFF | TGCGCCAGCAGCTTGGCGGGTACCATGAACACTGAAGCTTTCTTT
TRBJ2-3 | . | . | TRBV7-9 | 13 | CASSSGQADTQYF | TGTGCCAGCAGCTCAGGGCAGGCAGATACGCAGTATTTT
TRBJ2-3 | TRBD2 | . | TRBV6-1 | 17 | CASSDPPGTSGTDTQYF | TGTGCCAGCAGTGACCCACCCGGGACTAGCGGTACAGATACGCAGTATTTT
TRBJ2-5 | TRBD1 | . | TRBV5-8 | 14 | CASSSGQEQETQYF | TGTGCCAGCAGCTCGGGACAGGAGCAAGAGACCCAGTACTTC
TRBJ2-7 | TRBD1 | . | TRBV28 | 14 | CASSFGTDIYEQYF | TGTGCCAGCAGTTTCGGGACAGATATCTACGAGCAGTACTTC
TRBJ1-6 | TRBD1 | . | TRBV13 | 15 | CASSPPGQINSPLHF | TGTGCCAGCAGCCCCCCGGGACAGATTAATTCACCCCTCCACTTT
TRBJ1-2 | . | . | TRBV12-2 | 13 | CASRLRRNYGYTF | TGTGCAAGTCGCTTGCGGAGAAACTATGGCTACACCTTC
TRBJ2-7 | TRBD1 | . | TRBV5-1 | 15 | CASSRTGGRDYEQYF | TGCGCCAGCAGCCGTACAGGGGGAAGAGACTACGAGCAGTACTTC
TRBJ1-1 | . | . | TRBV4-3 | 16 | CASSQDLEGRRTEAFF | TGCGCCAGCAGCCAAGATTTAGAGGGGAGGAGGACTGAAGCTTTCTTT
TRBJ1-4 | . | . | TRBV5-1 | 14 | CASSHRDSGEKLFF | TGCGCCAGCAGCCACCGGGATTCAGGTGAAAAACTGTTTTTT
TRBJ1-3 | TRBD1 | . | TRBV28 | 16 | CASSLWGQSSGNTIYF | TGTGCCAGCAGTTTGTGGGGACAGAGCTCTGGAAACACCATATATTTT
TRBJ1-5 | . | once | TRBV19 | 15 | CASRWGGSSNQPQHF | TGTGCCAGTAGATGGGGGGGGTCTAGCAATCAGCCCCAGCATTTT
TRBJ1-1 | . | . | TRBV7-9 | 18 | CASSYVWGGRISNTEAFF | TGTGCCAGCAGCTACGTTTGGGGGGGGAGGATTTCGAACACTGAAGCTTTCTTT
TRBJ1-5 | . | medium-sized | TRBV19 | 15 | CASSMGGGYNQPQHF | TGTGCCAGTAGTATGGGAGGAGGGTACAATCAGCCCCAGCATTTT
TRBJ1-2 | TRBD1 | . | TRBV15 | 17 | CATSRDPRQGADYGYTF | TGTGCCACCAGCAGAGATCCCCGACAGGGGGCGGACTATGGCTACACCTTC
TRBJ2-5 | . | once | TRBV7-7 | 13 | CASSRDYQETQYF | TGTGCCAGCAGCCGGGACTACCAAGAGACCCAGTACTTC
TRBJ1-3 | . | . | TRBV4-2 | 14 | CASSEGGTGNTIYF | TGTGCCAGCAGCGAGGGAGGGACCGGAAACACCATATATTTT
TRBJ2-1 | . | . | TRBV4-3 | 16 | CASSQSPGGGSDEQFF | TGCGCCAGCAGCCAATCCCCTGGTGGAGGGTCGGATGAGCAGTTCTTC
TRBJ2-7 | TRBD1 | . | TRBV25-1 | 16 | CASSDPGGTRSYEQYF | TGTGCCAGCAGTGATCCAGGGGGTACGCGCTCCTACGAGCAGTACTTC
TRBJ2-7 | TRBD2 | . | TRBV5-4 | 17 | CASSLMGGGKSSYEQYF | TGTGCCAGCAGCTTGATGGGGGGGGGAAAGAGTAGCTACGAGCAGTACTTC
TRBJ1-1 | TRBD1 | . | TRBV19 | 16 | CASSIDLDRGRTEAFF | TGTGCCAGTAGTATAGATTTGGACAGGGGGCGAACTGAAGCTTTCTTT
TRBJ1-5 | TRBD1 | . | TRBV7-9 | 14 | CASSVDRAHQPQHF | TGTGCCAGCAGCGTAGACAGGGCTCATCAGCCCCAGCATTTT
TRBJ1-3 | . | . | TRBV6-5 | 16 | CASSYSYRRSGNTIYF | TGTGCCAGCAGTTACTCTTACAGGCGGTCTGGAAACACCATATATTTT
TRBJ1-1 | . | . | TRBV6-5 | 14 | CASSYRTVDTEAFF | TGTGCCAGCAGTTACCGGACAGTGGACACTGAAGCTTTCTTT
TRBJ1-2 | TRBD1 | . | TRBV11-2 | 20 | CASSLESWDRRDAWSYGYTF | TGTGCCAGCAGCTTAGAATCGTGGGACAGGAGGGACGCCTGGTCCTATGGCTACACCTTC
TRBJ2-3 | TRBD2 | . | TRBV10-2 | 15 | CASSDLAGRTDTQYF | TGCGCCAGCAGTGACCTAGCGGGGCGCACAGATACGCAGTATTTT
TRBJ2-5 | . | . | TRBV30 | 11 | CAWTSGREQYF | TGTGCCTGGACGTCCGGCCGGGAGCAGTACTTC
TRBJ1-2 | . | . | TRBV4-1 | 15 | CASSQTGQSTYGYTF | TGCGCCAGCAGCCAGACGGGACAATCCACCTATGGCTACACCTTC
TRBJ1-2 | TRBD1 | . | TRBV28 | 15 | CASSIATGSIYGYTF | TGTGCCAGCAGTATCGCGACAGGGTCGATCTATGGCTACACCTTC
TRBJ2-3 | TRBD2 | . | TRBV7-3 | 16 | CASSLAGELGIDTQYF | TGTGCCAGCAGCTTGGCGGGGGAACTAGGCATAGATACGCAGTATTTT
TRBJ2-1 | TRBD1 | . | TRBV29-1 | 16 | CSVDGPGQGSYNEQFF | TGCAGCGTTGATGGCCCGGGACAGGGGTCCTACAATGAGCAGTTCTTC
TRBJ1-2 | TRBD1 | . | TRBV4-3 | 17 | CASSQPWDRRSNYGYTF | TGCGCCAGCAGCCAACCATGGGACAGGAGATCTAACTATGGCTACACCTTC
TRBJ2-1 | TRBD2 | . | TRBV5-4 | 15 | CASRASGLPGNEQFF | TGTGCCAGCCGCGCTAGCGGTCTCCCTGGGAATGAGCAGTTCTTC
TRBJ2-7 | . | . | TRBV6-5 | 13 | CASSYSPLYEQYF | TGTGCCAGCAGTTACTCGCCCCTATACGAGCAGTACTTC
TRBJ1-2 | TRBD1 | . | TRBV4-3 | 16 | CASSQDKQQGVGGYTF | TGCGCCAGCAGCCAAGATAAGCAACAGGGGGTAGGTGGCTACACCTTC